This entry concerns a single TCR beta chain. This CDR3 comprises 19 residues. V was clipped by 1 base and J by 2 bases; unmatched bases: 16. The germline V gene encodes CDR1 LGHDT and CDR2 YNNKEL (reference sequence). Living in 24 US areas, the participants were between roughly 18 and 90 years of age. Participant-given clinical history determined each cohort assignment. The data were obtained in a study of blood T cell repertoires in COVID-19. Study context: Sources were T cells, B-cell-depleted T cells, or PBMCs; the material itself was cDNA or gDNA.

This table comes from immunoSEQ multiplex PCR, and its TCRdb copy is limited to in-frame clones, with some not included. The table includes about 250,000 clones, roughly 85% detected once. Sequencing was done on a sample of PBMCs or T cells enriched from blood (not recorded which). This chain links TRBV3-1 (or the pseudogene TRBV3-2) with TRBJ1-2; the match to TRBD1 covers 7 bases. This sequence originates from a woman aged 45-65 years with acute COVID-19. The CDR3 DNA follows: TGTGCCAGCAGCCAAGTTGAGACAGGGCGATTAAAGAGGAACTATGGCTACACCTTC. Amino acid sequence: CASSQVETGRLKRNYGYTF.